One sample yielded the 10 T cell receptor beta chains listed below, sequenced in a study of CD8+ T cells in alopecia areata. cDNA serving as the sequencing template came from extracted, reverse transcribed RNA. The method was immunoSEQ multiplex PCR; TCRdb's version includes in-frame clones alone and lacks a portion of them. This table holds hundreds of thousands of clones, 66% found once. Treatment specified: oral pan-JAK inhibitor, 5-10 mg twice daily. Sample: CD4+ T cells sorted from blood, taken at approximately week 42, from a patient treated with tofacitinib. The receptors derive from a human donor with alopecia areata.

DNA of the CDR3: TGTGCCAGCAGCTTGGGGATTACCGGGGAGCTGTTTTTT. Encoded protein: CASSLGITGELFF. The genes are TRBV5-6 and TRBJ2-2; D call uncertain. The CDR3 runs 13 residues. The germline CDR1 and CDR2 sequences are SGHDT and YYEEEE. V lost 0 bases, J lost 5 bases, and 5 bases lay in between.

This clone was observed a handful of times. The rearrangement joins TRBV29-1 to TRBJ1-1, with D hard to call. Germline V gene sequence: CDR1 SQVTM, CDR2 ANQGSEA. This CDR3 spans 11 amino acids. The germline V and J ends were trimmed by 7 bases and 0 bases, with 6 bases remaining between them. For the CDR3, the DNA is TGCAGCGCCCTTTTGAACACTGAAGCTTTCTTT. It codes for CSALLNTEAFF. The full variable domain, its missing parts supplied by reference TRBV29-1 and TRBJ1-1, is SAVISQKPSRDICQRGTSLTIQCQVDSQVTMMFWYRQQPGQSLTLIATANQGSEATYESGFVIDKFPISRPNLTFSTLTVSNMSPEDSSIYLCSALLNTEAFFGQGTRLTVV.

The chain recombines TRBV18 with TRBJ1-1; 7 nucleotides match TRBD1. V lost 4 bases, J lost 1 base, and 3 bases stayed unmatched. The V gene's germline CDR1 is KGHSH and CDR2 LQKENI. This CDR3 has 14 residues. This chain's CDR3 is CASSQGARNTEAFF. The CDR3 nucleotides read TGTGCCAGCTCACAGGGGGCGCGGAACACTGAAGCTTTCTTT. Supplemented by reference TRBV18 and TRBJ1-1, the full variable domain reads NAGVMQNPRHLVRRRGQEARLRCSPMKGHSHVYWYRQLPEEGLKFMVYLQKENIIDESGMPKERFSAEFPKEGPSILRIQQVVRGDSAAYFCASSQGARNTEAFFGQGTRLTVV.

About this clone itself: Other DNA sequences in this specimen translate into the identical CDR3. The chain couples TRBV5-1 to TRBJ2-7, with D perhaps matching TRBD1 or TRBD2 (6 bases each). The germline V and J ends were trimmed by 4 bases and 3 bases, with 17 bases remaining between them. Germline CDR1 reads SGHRS; CDR2 reads YFSETQ. This CDR3 has 15 residues. For the CDR3, the DNA is TGCGCCAGCAGCCCAACTAGTGGGGGGCTCTACGAGCAGTACTTC. Translating gives CASSPTSGGLYEQYF.

This sequence joins TRBV29-1 and TRBJ2-2; 7 bases match TRBD2. Unmatched junction bases numbered 4, after V lost 5 bases and J lost 7 bases. The CDR3 is 12 amino acids. The V gene's germline CDR1 is SQVTM and CDR2 ANQGSEA. CDR3 amino acids: CSVRGVDGELFF. DNA of the CDR3: TGCAGCGTTCGGGGGGTCGACGGGGAGCTGTTTTTT.

This chain connects TRBV25-1 to TRBJ1-2; D is unresolved. There are 11 residues in the CDR3. The ends were cut back, 4 bases at V and 6 bases at J, with 6 bases in the middle. Germline lookup yields CDR1 MGHDK and CDR2 SYGVNS. CDR3 in amino acids: CASSVWNGYTF. The CDR3 DNA is TGTGCCAGCAGTGTGTGGAATGGCTACACCTTC.

The chain joins TRBV2 to TRBJ1-1; D gene ambiguous. The V end was cut by 6 bases, the J end by 0 bases, with 11 bases between. Germline V CDR1 and CDR2: SNHLY, FYNNEI. CDR3 length: 14 residues. This CDR3 is CASSITALNTEAFF. CDR3 sequence (DNA): TGTGCCAGCAGCATCACAGCTTTGAACACTGAAGCTTTCTTT.

The gene calls are TRBV27 and TRBJ2-1, with D possibly TRBD2 on 5 matching bases. The germline V gene has CDR1 MNHEY and CDR2 SMNVEV (reference sequence). The V gene lost 1 base and the J gene lost 4 bases, with 11 bases spanning the gap. The CDR3 length is 15 residues. CDR3 DNA sequence: TGTGCCAGCAGTTTATGGGGAGAGGAGTACAATGAGCAGTTCTTC. Translation: CASSLWGEEYNEQFF.

The gene calls are TRBV27 and TRBJ1-2; the D gene is possibly TRBD1 (5 bases). The germline V gene has CDR1 MNHEY and CDR2 SMNVEV (reference sequence). This CDR3 contains 17 residues. The germline V and J ends were trimmed by 2 bases and 0 bases, with 16 bases remaining between them. CDR3 loop: CASSLAGGAGPNYGYTF. In nucleotides, the CDR3 is TGTGCCAGCAGTTTAGCCGGTGGGGCAGGCCCTAACTATGGCTACACCTTC.

This chain uses TRBV7-2 with TRBJ2-2; possibly TRBD2 for D (6 bases). This CDR3 spans 15 amino acids. Germline values: CDR1 SGHTA, CDR2 FQGNSA. V was clipped by 5 bases and J by 7 bases, with 17 bases between them. DNA of the CDR3: TGTGCCAGCAGCCCATCGACTAGATTTAGCGGGGAGCTGTTTTTT. This codes for CASSPSTRFSGELFF.